This T cell receptor beta chain was recorded in a study of blood T cell repertoires in COVID-19. On the study more broadly: Samples came from the United States, Italy and Spain, spanning acute and convalescent COVID-19. PBMCs, B-cell-depleted T cells, or T cells provided the cDNA or gDNA that made up the material.

The CDR3 has 13 residues. Per the germline V gene, CDR1 is LGHNA and CDR2 is YNFKEQ. Trimming took 11 bases from V and 11 from J; bases not matched to a gene: 14. Original data processing: Estimation of nucleated cell counts was performed using reference gene primer amplification. Repertoires were generated with immunoSEQ multiplex PCR, while TCRdb's copy carries only in-frame clones and drops some. That table supplies the V and J calls and clone size; D and trimming were determined from the DNA. In the table there are 250,000 to 300,000 clones, about 89% of which are singletons. Specimen: peripheral blood. The TCR originated in a man aged 45-65 years with acute or convalescent COVID-19. This chain uses TRBV4-2 with TRBJ2-4, with TRBD1 matching 8 bases. CDR3 in amino acids: CAVQPDRDPLQYF. CDR3 DNA: TGTGCCGTTCAGCCGGACAGGGACCCCCTTCAGTACTTC.